Given below is one T cell receptor beta chain in context. No antigen is known for it. The CDR3 covers 16 residues. Germline CDR1 and CDR2: MNHEY and SVGEGT. The data derive from a study of CXCR3-negative and CXCR3-positive naive CD8 T cells. Study-wide context: Libraries each contributed about 1.5 +/- 0.3 million TRB reads, for about 135 million in total. Study-level findings and limits: Most assays used freshly isolated PBMCs, as cryopreservation partially reduced CXCR3. Naive cells that were CXCR3-positive had more hydrophobic TRB CDR3s (compared with CXCR3-negative naive cells). Memory CD8+ cells showed much lower diversity, while both naive subsets displayed comparably high diversity. Naive cells, whether CXCR3-negative or CXCR3-positive, had similar TRBV-TRBJ usage, while memory cells differed.

The study made its TRB cDNA libraries by 5' RACE, adding UMI labels. TCRdb reprocessed the 5' RACE reads and reports one entry per CDR3 protein, with no DNA. The table counts approximately 100,000 distinct CDR3 sequences; 0.95% to 1.4% lies in the top ten. Sequencing input: naive CXCR3+ CD8+ T cells from blood. Subset described: CD45RO-CCR7+CD27+CD95- naive CD8+ T cells expressing CXCR3 (TNR3+). The chain uses TRBV6-2 or TRBV6-3 and TRBJ2-1. The TCR sequence derives from a human donor in good health. Some clones in this sample may be carry-over from other donors' samples. The CDR3 protein is CASSYSIVNSYNEQFF.